This entry features one T cell receptor beta chain sequence. Its target is unknown. The data were obtained in a study of long-term antiretroviral therapy in people with HIV. All donors provided no fewer than one pre-ART and no fewer than two post-ART PBMC samples. The assay, immunoSEQ v3.0, was run at survey level. Assay used: immunoSEQ multiplex PCR; TCRdb lists only in-frame clones, some missing. The data show just over 35,000 clones, more than 65% seen once. The CDR3 spans 18 residues. After removal of 5 bases from V and 4 bases from J, the junction contained 17 bases not matched to a gene. Germline V gives CDR1 SEHNR, CDR2 FQNEAQ (reference sequence). Whole-study results and caveats: Dominant in the repertoire at all time points were clones expanded before ART. Diversity rose after ART but stayed below transplant donor controls.

The V gene is TRBV7-9, the J gene TRBJ1-3; TRBD1 matches at 7 bases. The TCR sequence derives from a man aged 18-30 years with HIV. The sample here was unsorted PBMCs, taken 0.6 years after starting antiretroviral therapy. The CDR3 loop is CASSQRQGRNSLGNTIYF. CDR3 bases: TGTGCCAGCAGCCAACGACAGGGACGAAACTCTCTGGGAAACACCATATATTTT. Filled out from reference TRBV7-9 and TRBJ1-3, the complete variable domain reads DTGVSQNPRHKITKRGQNVTFRCDPISEHNRLYWYRQTLGQGPEFLTYFQNEAQLEKSRLLSDRFSAERPKGSFSTLEIQRTEQGDSAMYLCASSQRQGRNSLGNTIYFGEGSWLTVV.